Following are 25 T cell receptor beta chains from one sample sequenced in a study of radiotherapy plus CTLA-4 blockade in lung cancer. Only in-frame clones appear in the TCRdb table, and some are missing; sequencing was by immunoSEQ multiplex PCR. The sample yields some 80,000 clones, approximately 84% seen once. The sequencing here drew on peripheral blood, taken from a patient treated with radiotherapy plus ipilimumab. The source is a human donor with non-small cell lung cancer who had stable disease on radiotherapy plus ipilimumab.

The rearrangement links TRBV15 to TRBJ2-3; 14 nucleotides agree with TRBD2. Germline V gives CDR1 LNHNV, CDR2 YYDKDF (reference sequence). The CDR3 consists of 15 residues. The trim removed 3 bases at V and 13 bases at J, leaving 9 bases unmatched. DNA for the CDR3: TGTGCCACCAGCAGTCTCGGGACTAGCGGGAGTGGAAAGTATTTT. Its translation is CATSSLGTSGSGKYF.

This clone was seen only a few times. The chain combines TRBV7-9 with TRBJ2-7; 8 nucleotides match TRBD2. The CDR3 spans 12 residues. Trimming removed 7 bases from V and 6 bases from J; junction bases left unmatched: 5. Germline CDR1 and CDR2: SEHNR and FQNEAQ (reference sequence). The DNA for the CDR3 is TGTGCCAGCACCTCTCGGGGGGGCGAGCAGTACTTC. This translates into CASTSRGGEQYF.

The gene calls are TRBV5-1 and TRBJ2-1, with D uncertain. This CDR3 is built from 12 residues. V was cut by 7 bases and J by 3 bases, with 8 bases left in between. Germline CDR1 and CDR2: SGHRS and YFSETQ. CDR3 protein: CASQTRYNEQFF. For the CDR3, the DNA is TGCGCCAGCCAAACTCGCTACAATGAGCAGTTCTTC. Filled out from reference TRBV5-1 and TRBJ2-1, the complete variable domain reads KAGVTQTPRYLIKTRGQQVTLSCSPISGHRSVSWYQQTPGQGLQFLFEYFSETQRNKGNFPGRFSGRQFSNSRSEMNVSTLELGDSALYLCASQTRYNEQFFGPGTRLTVL.

The chain employs TRBV7-9 and TRBJ2-2, with D tentatively TRBD1 (6 bases). This CDR3 has 13 residues. Trimming cost V 4 bases and J 4 bases, with 7 bases left between them. Per germline, CDR1 SEHNR and CDR2 FQNEAQ (reference sequence). The CDR3 protein is CASSSRGTGELFF. CDR3 in DNA: TGTGCCAGCAGCTCCAGGGGCACCGGGGAGCTGTTTTTT.

This chain connects TRBV27 to TRBJ2-5, with 10 positions matching TRBD1. CDR3 length: 14 amino acids. The V gene end was trimmed by 7 bases and the J gene end by 11 bases; junction bases not matched to a gene: 13. The germline CDR1 and CDR2 sequences are MNHEY and SMNVEV (reference sequence). The CDR3 region is CASTPLTGGEEQYF. The CDR3 DNA reads TGTGCCAGCACCCCCCTGACAGGGGGCGAGGAGCAGTACTTC.

The chain uses TRBV5-4 and TRBJ2-7; TRBD1 matches at 7 bases. The CDR3 loop spans 15 amino acids. Trimming removed 0 bases from V and 6 bases from J; junction bases left unmatched: 9. Germline lookup yields CDR1 SGHNT and CDR2 YYREEE (reference sequence). CDR3 sequence (DNA): TGTGCCAGCAGCTTGGACAGGGGCCTTAGAGGCGAGCAGTACTTC. It specifies CASSLDRGLRGEQYF. The complete variable domain, with remaining parts taken from reference TRBV5-4 and TRBJ2-7, reads ETGVTQSPTHLIKTRGQQVTLRCSSQSGHNTVSWYQQALGQGPQFIFQYYREEENGRGNFPPRFSGLQFPNYSSELNVNALELDDSALYLCASSLDRGLRGEQYFGPGTRLTVT.

The V and J genes are TRBV7-8 and TRBJ1-2; weak D call: TRBD1 (6 bases). This CDR3 region has 14 residues. V was pared by 3 bases and J by 0 bases, with 8 bases between. Germline CDR1 reads SGHVS; CDR2 reads FQNEAQ. The CDR3 sequence is CASSFRDTNYGYTF. CDR3 in DNA: TGTGCCAGCAGCTTCAGGGACACTAACTATGGCTACACCTTC.

The chain recombines TRBV27 with TRBJ1-3; 7 bases fit TRBD1. The CDR3 runs 18 residues. The germline V gene has CDR1 MNHEY and CDR2 SMNVEV (reference sequence). The V segment lost 3 bases and the J segment 0 bases; nucleotides outside the gene matches: 11. The DNA of the CDR3 is TGTGCCAGCAGTTTTAGGGGGCCGGCAGGTCACTCTGGAAACACCATATATTTT. Its translation: CASSFRGPAGHSGNTIYF.

Notes on this clone: The identical CDR3 is also encoded by other nucleotide sequences in the sample. The rearrangement joins TRBV6-4 to TRBJ1-1; D possibly corresponds to TRBD1 (5 bases). This CDR3 has 14 amino acids. Germline loops: CDR1 MRHNA, CDR2 SNTAGT. Trimming took off 6 bases at V and 4 bases at J, with 15 bases between the two ends. CDR3 residues: CASSVTGGSTEAFF. The CDR3 DNA is TGTGCCAGCAGCGTAACCGGGGGAAGCACTGAAGCTTTCTTT.

CDR3 in DNA: TGTGCCAGCAGCTTAGCGGCGGTGCTGGGCTACACCTTC. This sequence encodes CASSLAAVLGYTF. The chain carries TRBV7-9 and TRBJ1-2; D is ambiguous. Per the germline V gene, CDR1 is SEHNR and CDR2 is FQNEAQ (reference sequence). The CDR3 runs 13 residues. The ends were cut back, 0 bases at V and 8 bases at J, with 10 bases in the middle.

The rearrangement uses TRBV7-3 and TRBJ2-7, with 9 bases matching TRBD2. The CDR3 runs 15 residues. V dropped 1 base and J dropped 2; count of bases not matched to a gene: 3. CDR1 SGHTA and CDR2 FQGTGA come from the germline V gene. CDR3 nucleotide sequence: TGTGCCAGCAGCTTAATAGCGGGGGCCCCCTACGAGCAGTACTTC. This translates into CASSLIAGAPYEQYF.

The gene calls are TRBV11-1 and TRBJ2-7; TRBD2 is a possible D gene (7 bases). With 1 base removed from V and 4 bases from J, the gap between germline ends came to 11 bases. CDR3 size: 14 residues. Germline values: CDR1 SGHAT, CDR2 FQDESV (reference sequence). CDR3 DNA: TGTGCCAGCAGCTTAGGACGGGGGGCTTACGAGCAGTACTTC. The encoded protein is CASSLGRGAYEQYF.

This chain connects TRBV6-1 to TRBJ2-7; 12 positions match TRBD2. The V gene's germline CDR1 is MNHNS and CDR2 SASEGT. V lost 5 bases and J lost 7; bases outside the gene matches: 9. The CDR3 runs 15 residues. CDR3 sequence: CASSSRLAGALEQYF. The CDR3 nucleotides are TGTGCCAGCAGTTCCCGACTAGCGGGGGCTCTGGAGCAGTACTTC.

This rearrangement joins TRBV7-2 to TRBJ1-2; tentative D call: TRBD1 (5 bases). Germline CDR1 reads SGHTA; CDR2 reads FQGNSA. The CDR3 contains 12 residues. Trimming took 6 bases from V and 7 from J, leaving 12 bases between them. DNA of the CDR3: TGTGCCAGCAGTCAAGGGGTCCCTGGCTACACCTTC. Translating gives CASSQGVPGYTF.

The rearrangement links TRBV11-1 to TRBJ2-7; D gene unclear. This CDR3 is 11 amino acids long. Trimming left V 5 bases short and J 4 bases short, with 6 bases between. Germline CDR1 SGHAT, CDR2 FQDESV (reference sequence). This chain's CDR3 is CASSVRYEQYF. CDR3 DNA sequence: TGTGCCAGCAGCGTTAGATACGAGCAGTACTTC.

This clone was counted only a few times. The chain has TRBV2 and TRBJ1-1; a possible D gene is TRBD1 (6 bases). In germline, CDR1 is SNHLY, CDR2 FYNNEI. V shed 6 bases and J shed 2 bases, with 16 bases lying between them. The CDR3 runs to 15 residues. The CDR3 DNA reads TGTGCCAGCAGCAGTGTGGGGGGCGGTAACACTGAAGCTTTCTTT. Protein product: CASSSVGGGNTEAFF.

This chain uses TRBV5-1 with TRBJ1-1; tentative D call: TRBD1 (6 bases). The germline CDR1 and CDR2 sequences are SGHRS and YFSETQ. The CDR3 loop spans 14 amino acids. Between the trimmed V and J ends, which lost 6 bases and 1 base, there was a span of 13 bases. CDR3 in DNA: TGCGCCAGCACCTCACGAGGGGGGAACACTGAAGCTTTCTTT. Its protein is CASTSRGGNTEAFF.

The rearrangement links TRBV19 to TRBJ1-6; maybe TRBD1 (6 bases). The length of the CDR3 is 15 residues. V lost 4 bases, J lost 2 bases, and 9 bases lay in between. From germline, CDR1 is LNHDA and CDR2 SQIVND (reference sequence). CDR3 residues: CASSTGVTYNSPLHF. CDR3 coding DNA: TGTGCCAGTAGTACAGGGGTTACCTATAATTCACCCCTCCACTTT.

The chain employs TRBV6-5 and TRBJ2-7; perhaps TRBD2 as D (6 bases). Trimming left V 6 bases short and J 0 bases short, with 9 bases between. The CDR3 covers 13 residues. Germline V CDR1 and CDR2: MNHEY, SVGAGI. The CDR3 sequence is CASRGRYSYEQYF. CDR3 bases: TGTGCCAGCAGAGGGAGGTACTCCTACGAGCAGTACTTC.

The chain combines TRBV5-1 with TRBJ2-5; possible D gene TRBD2, 7 bases. The V and J ends lost 1 base and 5 bases respectively, with 21 bases between them. Per the germline V gene, CDR1 is SGHRS and CDR2 is YFSETQ. The length of the CDR3 is 17 residues. The CDR3 loop reads CASSLSGAGASSETQYF. CDR3 in DNA: TGCGCCAGCAGCTTGAGCGGGGCGGGGGCTAGTAGTGAGACCCAGTACTTC.

The chain is built from TRBV25-1 and TRBJ1-2; the D gene is possibly TRBD1 (6 bases). Germline V lookup: CDR1 MGHDK, CDR2 SYGVNS. V was cut by 8 bases and J by 1 base, with 14 bases left in between. This CDR3 region has 14 residues. The CDR3 DNA follows: TGTGCCAGCTCTTCCGGGACATTTAACTATGGCTACACCTTC. Translated, it gives CASSSGTFNYGYTF.

This chain uses TRBV6-5 with TRBJ1-2; 10 bases match TRBD1. Germline CDR1 is MNHEY and CDR2 is SVGAGI. The CDR3 totals 14 residues. V trimming: 6 bases; J trimming: 4 bases; junction bases outside the gene matches: 5. CDR3 sequence: CASSPGQGFYGYTF. CDR3 sequence (DNA): TGTGCCAGCAGCCCGGGACAGGGGTTCTATGGCTACACCTTC.

The count of this clone is one. The gene calls are TRBV18 and TRBJ2-5; 14 bases are a match to TRBD2. The V gene end was trimmed by 3 bases and the J gene end by 1 base; junction bases not matched to a gene: 1. The CDR3 totals 16 residues. CDR1 is KGHSH, CDR2 LQKENI, per germline. The CDR3 protein is CASSPGLAGVQETQYF. The CDR3 bases are TGTGCCAGCTCACCGGGACTAGCGGGGGTCCAAGAGACCCAGTACTTC.

This rearrangement joins TRBV5-5 to TRBJ1-1; D is undetermined. V lost 0 bases and J 2 bases, leaving 11 bases between the germline ends. This CDR3 is 15 amino acids long. Germline V gene data show CDR1 as SGHKS and CDR2 as YYEKEE (reference sequence). CDR3 in DNA: TGTGCCAGCAGCTTGGGACCGACGGTAAACACTGAAGCTTTCTTT. Translation: CASSLGPTVNTEAFF.

The chain couples TRBV14 to TRBJ1-4; TRBD1 agrees at 9 bases. CDR1 SGHDN and CDR2 FVKESK come from the germline V gene. J gave up 5 bases and V 5 bases, and 6 bases lay outside the gene matches. This CDR3 spans 15 amino acids. CDR3 in DNA: TGTGCCAGCAGCGGACCCGGGACAGGGAATGAAAAACTGTTTTTT. Translating it yields CASSGPGTGNEKLFF.